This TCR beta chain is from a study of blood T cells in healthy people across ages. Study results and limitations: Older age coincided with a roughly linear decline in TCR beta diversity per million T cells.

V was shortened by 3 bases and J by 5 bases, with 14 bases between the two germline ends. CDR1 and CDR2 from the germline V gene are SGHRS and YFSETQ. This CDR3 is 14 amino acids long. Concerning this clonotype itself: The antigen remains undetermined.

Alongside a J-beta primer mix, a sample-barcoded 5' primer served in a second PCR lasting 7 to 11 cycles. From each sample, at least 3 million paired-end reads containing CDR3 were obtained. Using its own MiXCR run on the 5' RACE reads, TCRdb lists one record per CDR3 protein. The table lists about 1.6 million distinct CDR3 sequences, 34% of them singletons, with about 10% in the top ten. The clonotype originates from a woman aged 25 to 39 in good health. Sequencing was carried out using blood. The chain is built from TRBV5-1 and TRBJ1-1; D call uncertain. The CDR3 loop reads CASSWAWGGTEAFF. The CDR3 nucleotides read TGCGCCAGCAGCTGGGCCTGGGGAGGGACTGAAGCTTTCTTT.